This T cell receptor beta chain comes out of a study of shared clonotypes between healthy human individuals (dated by TCRdb to about 2020). Study-level background: Two women and three men aged 18 to 49 years were included in the cohort. For each donor, CD4 naive and CD4 memory were each given three plates, CD8 naive was given two plates, and CD8 memory was given one plate. Blood TCR repertoires of roughly 5 healthy adults were deeply sequenced to estimate repertoire size and the extent of clonotype sharing between individuals. To increase sequencing depth and limit assay-specific biases, different laboratories used diverse techniques to prepare libraries and sequence TCR repertoires. Per donor, leukapheresis produced somewhere between about 0.8 and 9 billion PBMCs.

Using the deep immunoSEQ assay, TCR CDR3 regions were amplified from genomic DNA by multiplex PCR. Genomic DNA extracted from each cell subset was distributed evenly over all wells of several immunoSEQ 96-well plates, and each plate served as one replicate. For sorted subsets, around 200 ng genomic DNA, equal to tens of thousands of T cell genomes, was loaded into each replicate PCR. The purified libraries were quantified using a Qubit 3.0 fluorometer, sized with a Bioanalyzer 2100, and then quantified again using the KAPA Library Quantification kit. Every immunoSEQ 96-well plate was sequenced on a dedicated single-read 150-cycle Illumina NextSeq 550 flow cell. As for the original processing: Because only junctional sequences without quality scores were contained in the immunoSEQ output, filtering matching that applied to full-length reads could not be performed. To assign V/J genes and CDR3, sequences were annotated against IMGT germline references using PyIR, a Python wrapper for IgBLAST v1.9. Reads with weak V/J assignments (E-value above 1e-6), missing CDR3, stop codons, out-of-frame junctions, or ambiguous translated residues were removed. A V3J clonotype was defined by an identical inferred V gene, J gene, and CDR3 amino acid sequence. Percentage overlap between repertoires was computed as shared unique clonotypes divided by the size of the smaller repertoire. Repertoire richness was assessed with RTK rarefaction, the Chao1 estimator, and Recon v2.1 estimates of unobserved clonotypes. Generation probabilities for all TCRbeta clonotypes obtained by the gDNA method from four donors were computed using OLGA. The source is immuneACCESS, and TCRdb retained only in-frame sequences with V and J called. Part of the clones is not carried over; for the studies checked, unresolved V genes explain less than half of this, and the remainder is unexplained. D and trimming come from the DNA, and the V and J calls and clone size come from that table. This sample has 300,000 to 350,000 clones in its table, and roughly 70% of those were observed once. Over 9.5% of the sample goes to the ten largest clones.

The paper's findings and limits, for the study overall: Sampling was restricted to blood, and TCR repertoires in tissue are likely to differ from TCR repertoires in blood. Pairwise subsampling indicated that sequencing depth was expected to affect the degree of clonotype sharing among donors. Compared with non-shared clonotypes, clonotypes shared by all four sorted-subset donors had higher generation probabilities. Even with the large sequencing depth, rarefaction of the sorted-subset datasets indicated that sequencing was incomplete. The genetic and exposure-history diversity represented was limited by the small number of donors. Sharing across several donors was observed for around 5% of naive CD4, about 4% of naive CD8, 2.3% of memory CD4, and around 0.4% of memory CD8 clonotypes. Larger estimated clonotype richness was generally found for naive subsets than for memory subsets.

The donors were healthy, HIV-negative adults who had no recently reported acute infections or vaccinations. Every donor was a Caucasian adult living in Nashville, Tennessee, USA. CD4+ T cells were enriched by magnetic negative selection, after which naive cells were positively selected on CD45RA and the negative fraction was taken as the memory subset. Blood was obtained by leukapheresis, after which PBMCs were separated by Ficoll-Histopaque density gradient centrifugation and cryopreserved in liquid nitrogen vapor phase. Purity and quantity of every magnetically sorted T cell population were checked by analytical flow cytometry. Each sorted fraction had its genomic DNA isolated and then quantified by UV absorbance on a Nanodrop 2000c. Regarding this clone: Its antigen is unknown. No base-level quality is on record; no much larger clone is a single base apart.

Spanning cysteine to phenylalanine, the CDR3 consists of 13 amino acids. The only DNA kept is the CDR3, 39 bases in frame from the first base. V gives up 3 bases and J gives up 8 bases, and the segment between their germline ends measures 13 bases. Based on the germline V gene (reference sequence), the CDR1 and CDR2 sequences are WNHNN and SYGVQD. The clonotype comes from a man aged 30-40 years in good health. The sequence links TRBV10-1 to TRBJ1-2, with no confident D gene call. Sequenced sample: memory CD4+ T cells sorted from blood. Read against the paper, the sample's cell subset or site label means: CD45RA-negative fraction. The CDR3: CASSDVGSWGYTF. At the DNA level, the sequence is TGCGCCAGCAGTGACGTGGGGAGTTGGGGCTACACCTTC.